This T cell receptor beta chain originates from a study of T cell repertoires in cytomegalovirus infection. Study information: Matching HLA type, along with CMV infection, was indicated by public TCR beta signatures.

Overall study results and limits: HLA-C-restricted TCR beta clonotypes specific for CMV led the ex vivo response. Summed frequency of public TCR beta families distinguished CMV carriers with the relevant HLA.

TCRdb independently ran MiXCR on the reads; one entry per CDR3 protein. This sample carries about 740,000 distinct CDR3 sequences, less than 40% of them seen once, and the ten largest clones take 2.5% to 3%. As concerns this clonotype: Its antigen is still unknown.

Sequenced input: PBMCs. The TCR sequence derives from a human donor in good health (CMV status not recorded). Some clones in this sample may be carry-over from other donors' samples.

The CDR3 here is CASSLYSLGTEAFF. CDR3 bases: TGTGCCAGCAGCCTGTACTCGTTGGGGACTGAAGCTTTCTTT. The chain combines TRBV7-6 with TRBJ1-1; D is undetermined. The V end lost 5 bases, the J end lost 5 bases, and 15 bases lay between the germline ends. The CDR3 totals 14 residues. Germline V gene sequence: CDR1 SGHVS, CDR2 FNYEAQ.